This T cell receptor (beta chain) was recorded in a study of blood T cells in healthy people across ages. Using a J-beta primer mix together with a sample-barcoded 5' primer, a second PCR was run for roughly 6 to 11 cycles. TCRdb reanalysed the 5' RACE reads using MiXCR and keeps one entry per CDR3 protein. The sample carries some 710,000 distinct CDR3 sequences, less than 60% recorded once. V was pared by 2 bases and J by 6 bases, with 10 bases of the junction left unmatched. CDR1 and CDR2 (germline): SGHRS, YFSETQ. The CDR3 spans 16 residues. Study-wide results and caveats: There were more naive CD4+ cells and higher diversity in long-lived donors than in aged donors. Diversity was estimated from one million T cells, and these estimates were considered underestimates.

This clonotype was observed a handful of times. Its specificity is not known. This sequence was found in an elderly man in good health. Sequencing was performed on blood. The chain joins TRBV5-1 to TRBJ2-1; 8 nucleotides match TRBD1. The CDR3 sequence is CASSFRQGSEGNEQFF. CDR3 nucleotides: TGCGCCAGCAGCTTCAGACAGGGGTCGGAAGGCAATGAGCAGTTCTTC.